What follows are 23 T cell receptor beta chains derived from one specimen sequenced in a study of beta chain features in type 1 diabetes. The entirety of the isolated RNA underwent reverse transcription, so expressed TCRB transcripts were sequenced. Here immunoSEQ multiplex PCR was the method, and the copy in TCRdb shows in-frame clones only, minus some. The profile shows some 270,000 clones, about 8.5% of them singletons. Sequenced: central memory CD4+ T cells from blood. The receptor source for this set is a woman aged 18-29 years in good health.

This CDR3 is CASRKDRGLFF. As DNA, the CDR3 is TGTGCCAGCAGGAAAGACAGGGGTCTGTTTTTT. The chain combines TRBV6-5 with TRBJ2-2; TRBD1 matches 8 bases. Germline CDR1 and CDR2: MNHEY and SVGAGI. The CDR3 is made up of 11 amino acids. V gave up 6 bases and J gave up 14 bases; unmatched junction bases: 5.

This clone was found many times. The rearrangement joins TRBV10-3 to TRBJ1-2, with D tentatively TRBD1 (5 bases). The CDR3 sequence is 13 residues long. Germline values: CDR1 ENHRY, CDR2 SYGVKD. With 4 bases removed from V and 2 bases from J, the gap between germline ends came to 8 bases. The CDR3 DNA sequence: TGTGCCATCAGTGCAGGGTCCAACTATGGCTACACCTTC. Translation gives CAISAGSNYGYTF.

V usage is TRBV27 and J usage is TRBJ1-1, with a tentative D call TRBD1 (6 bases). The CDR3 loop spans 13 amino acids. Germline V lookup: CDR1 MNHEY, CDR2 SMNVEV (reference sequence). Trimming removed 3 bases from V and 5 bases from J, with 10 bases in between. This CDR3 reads CASSLGARTEAFF. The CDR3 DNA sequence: TGTGCCAGCAGTTTGGGGGCGCGGACTGAAGCTTTCTTT.

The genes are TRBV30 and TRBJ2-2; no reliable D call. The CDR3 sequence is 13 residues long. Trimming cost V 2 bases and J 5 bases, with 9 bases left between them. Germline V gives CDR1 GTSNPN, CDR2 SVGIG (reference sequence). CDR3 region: CAWSLALTGELFF. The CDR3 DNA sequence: TGTGCCTGGAGTTTGGCGTTGACCGGGGAGCTGTTTTTT. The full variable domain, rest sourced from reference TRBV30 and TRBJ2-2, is SQTIHQWPATLVQPVGSPLSLECTVEGTSNPNLYWYRQAAGRGLQLLFYSVGIGQISSEVPQNLSASRPQDRQFILSSKKLLLSDSGFYLCAWSLALTGELFFGEGSRLTVL.

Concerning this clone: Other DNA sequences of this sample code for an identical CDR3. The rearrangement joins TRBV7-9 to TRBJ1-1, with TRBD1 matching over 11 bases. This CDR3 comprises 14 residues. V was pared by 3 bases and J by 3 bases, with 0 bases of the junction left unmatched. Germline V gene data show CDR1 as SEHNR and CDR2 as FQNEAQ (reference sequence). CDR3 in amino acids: CASSLGQGDTEAFF. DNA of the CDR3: TGTGCCAGCAGCTTGGGACAGGGGGACACTGAAGCTTTCTTT.

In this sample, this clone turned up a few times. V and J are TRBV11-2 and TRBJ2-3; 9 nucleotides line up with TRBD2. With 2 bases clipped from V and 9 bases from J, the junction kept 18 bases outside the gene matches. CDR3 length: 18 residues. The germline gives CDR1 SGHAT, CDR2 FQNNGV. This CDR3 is CASSLSDGSSGRSETQYF. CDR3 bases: TGTGCCAGCAGCTTATCCGACGGTAGTAGCGGGAGATCGGAAACGCAGTATTTT.

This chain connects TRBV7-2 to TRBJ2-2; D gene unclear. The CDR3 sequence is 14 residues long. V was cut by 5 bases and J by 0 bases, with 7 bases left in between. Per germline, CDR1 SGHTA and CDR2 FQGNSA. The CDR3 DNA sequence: TGTGCCAGCAGCACCGGCACGAACACCGGGGAGCTGTTTTTT. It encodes CASSTGTNTGELFF.

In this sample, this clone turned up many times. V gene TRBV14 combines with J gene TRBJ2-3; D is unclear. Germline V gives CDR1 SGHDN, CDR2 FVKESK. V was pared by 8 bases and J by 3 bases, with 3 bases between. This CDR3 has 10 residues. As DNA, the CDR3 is TGTGCCAGCGGGACAGATACGCAGTATTTT. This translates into CASGTDTQYF.

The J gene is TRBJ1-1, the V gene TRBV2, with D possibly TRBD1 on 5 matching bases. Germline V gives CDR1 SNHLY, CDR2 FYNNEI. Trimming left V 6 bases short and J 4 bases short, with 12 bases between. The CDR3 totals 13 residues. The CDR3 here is CASRTSGGTEAFF. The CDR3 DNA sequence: TGTGCCAGCAGGACGTCTGGGGGCACTGAAGCTTTCTTT.

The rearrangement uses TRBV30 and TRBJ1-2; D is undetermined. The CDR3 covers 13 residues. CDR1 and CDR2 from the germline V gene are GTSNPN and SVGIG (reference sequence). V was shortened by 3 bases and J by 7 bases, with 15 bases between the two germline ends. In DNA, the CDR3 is TGTGCCTGGAGAGAACCTCTAAAGGGTGGCTACACCTTC. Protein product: CAWREPLKGGYTF.

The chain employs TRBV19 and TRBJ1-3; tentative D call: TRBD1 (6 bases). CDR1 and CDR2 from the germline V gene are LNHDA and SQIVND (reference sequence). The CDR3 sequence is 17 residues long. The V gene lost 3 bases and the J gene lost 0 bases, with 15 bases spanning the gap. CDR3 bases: TGTGCCAGTAGTATGGGCCACGGGGGGCCCTCTGGAAACACCATATATTTT. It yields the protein CASSMGHGGPSGNTIYF.

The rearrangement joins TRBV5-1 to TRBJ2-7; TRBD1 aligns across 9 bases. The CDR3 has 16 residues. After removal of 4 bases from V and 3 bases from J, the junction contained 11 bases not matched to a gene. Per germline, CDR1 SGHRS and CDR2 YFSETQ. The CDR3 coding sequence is TGCGCCAGCAGCCCTGGAATGGACAGGGGATTCTACGAGCAGTACTTC. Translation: CASSPGMDRGFYEQYF.

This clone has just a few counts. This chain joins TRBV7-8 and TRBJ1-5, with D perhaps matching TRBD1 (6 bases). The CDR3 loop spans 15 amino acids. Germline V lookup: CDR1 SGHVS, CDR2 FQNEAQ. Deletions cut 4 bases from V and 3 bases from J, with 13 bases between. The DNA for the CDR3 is TGTGCCAGCAGCTCGAGCGACAGGTTCAATCAGCCCCAGCATTTT. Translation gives CASSSSDRFNQPQHF.

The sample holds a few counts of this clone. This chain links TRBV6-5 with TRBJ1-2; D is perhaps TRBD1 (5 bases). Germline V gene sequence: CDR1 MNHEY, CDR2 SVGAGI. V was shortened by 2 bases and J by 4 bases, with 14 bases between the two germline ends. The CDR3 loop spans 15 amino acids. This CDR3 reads CASSYTSGPVYGYTF. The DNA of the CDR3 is TGTGCCAGCAGTTACACCTCGGGACCGGTCTATGGCTACACCTTC.

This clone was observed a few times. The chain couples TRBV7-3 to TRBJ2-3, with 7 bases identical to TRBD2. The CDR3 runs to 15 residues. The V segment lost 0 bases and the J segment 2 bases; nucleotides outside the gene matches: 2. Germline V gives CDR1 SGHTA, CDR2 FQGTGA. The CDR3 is CASSLTRGTTDTQYF. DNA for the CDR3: TGTGCCAGCAGCTTAACGCGGGGGACCACAGATACGCAGTATTTT.

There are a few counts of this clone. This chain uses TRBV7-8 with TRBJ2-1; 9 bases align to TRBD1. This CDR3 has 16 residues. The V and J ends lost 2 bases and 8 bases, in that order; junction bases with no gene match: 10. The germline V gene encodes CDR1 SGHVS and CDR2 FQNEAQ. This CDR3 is CASSLQRDRATHEQFF. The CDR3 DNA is TGTGCCAGCAGCTTACAGAGGGACAGGGCGACGCATGAGCAGTTCTTC.

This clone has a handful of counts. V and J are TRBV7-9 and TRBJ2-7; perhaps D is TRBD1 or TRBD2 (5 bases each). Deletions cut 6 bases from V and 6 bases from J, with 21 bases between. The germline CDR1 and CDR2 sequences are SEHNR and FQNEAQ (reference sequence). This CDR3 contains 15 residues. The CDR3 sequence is CASSRSGTGTLEQYF. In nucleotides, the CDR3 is TGTGCCAGCAGTCGTTCCGGGACCGGGACGCTCGAGCAGTACTTC.

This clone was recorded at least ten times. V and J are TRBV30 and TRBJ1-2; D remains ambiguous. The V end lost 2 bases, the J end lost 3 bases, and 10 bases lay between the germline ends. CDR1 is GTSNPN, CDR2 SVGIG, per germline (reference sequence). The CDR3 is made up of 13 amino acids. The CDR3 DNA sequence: TGTGCCTGGAGTTCGAGTAGTCACTATGGCTACACCTTC. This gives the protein CAWSSSSHYGYTF.

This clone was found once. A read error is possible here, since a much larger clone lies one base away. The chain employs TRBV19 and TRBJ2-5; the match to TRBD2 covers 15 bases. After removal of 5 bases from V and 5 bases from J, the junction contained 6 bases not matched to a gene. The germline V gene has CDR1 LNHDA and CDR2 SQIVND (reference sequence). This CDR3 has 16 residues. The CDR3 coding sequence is TGTGCCAGTAGTCCCTGGACTAGCGGGAGGGCGGAGACCCAGTACTTC. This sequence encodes CASSPWTSGRAETQYF.

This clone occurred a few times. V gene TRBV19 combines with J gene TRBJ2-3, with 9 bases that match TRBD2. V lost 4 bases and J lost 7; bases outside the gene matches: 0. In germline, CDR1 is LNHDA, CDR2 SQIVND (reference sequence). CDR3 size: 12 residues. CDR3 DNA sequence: TGTGCCAGTAGTACTAGCGGGAATACGCAGTATTTT. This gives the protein CASSTSGNTQYF.

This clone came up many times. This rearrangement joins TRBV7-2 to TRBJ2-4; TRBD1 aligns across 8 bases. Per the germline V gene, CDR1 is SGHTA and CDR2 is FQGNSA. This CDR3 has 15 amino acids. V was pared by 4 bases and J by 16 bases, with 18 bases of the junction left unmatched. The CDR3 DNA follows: TGTGCCAGCAGCTCCCCTCAGGGCAGGGGGCCTCATTTTTACTTC. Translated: CASSSPQGRGPHFYF.

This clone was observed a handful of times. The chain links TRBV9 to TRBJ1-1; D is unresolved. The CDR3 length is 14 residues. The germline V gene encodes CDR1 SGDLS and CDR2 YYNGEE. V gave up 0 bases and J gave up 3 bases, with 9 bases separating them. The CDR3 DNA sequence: TGTGCCAGCAGCGTAGTCGGTAGCGACACTGAAGCTTTCTTT. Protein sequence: CASSVVGSDTEAFF.

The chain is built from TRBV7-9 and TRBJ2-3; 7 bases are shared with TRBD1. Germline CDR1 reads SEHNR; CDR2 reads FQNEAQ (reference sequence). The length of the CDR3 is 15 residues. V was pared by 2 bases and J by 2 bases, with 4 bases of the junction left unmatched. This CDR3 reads CASSLRDRSTDTQYF. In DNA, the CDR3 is TGTGCCAGCAGCTTAAGGGACAGATCCACAGATACGCAGTATTTT.